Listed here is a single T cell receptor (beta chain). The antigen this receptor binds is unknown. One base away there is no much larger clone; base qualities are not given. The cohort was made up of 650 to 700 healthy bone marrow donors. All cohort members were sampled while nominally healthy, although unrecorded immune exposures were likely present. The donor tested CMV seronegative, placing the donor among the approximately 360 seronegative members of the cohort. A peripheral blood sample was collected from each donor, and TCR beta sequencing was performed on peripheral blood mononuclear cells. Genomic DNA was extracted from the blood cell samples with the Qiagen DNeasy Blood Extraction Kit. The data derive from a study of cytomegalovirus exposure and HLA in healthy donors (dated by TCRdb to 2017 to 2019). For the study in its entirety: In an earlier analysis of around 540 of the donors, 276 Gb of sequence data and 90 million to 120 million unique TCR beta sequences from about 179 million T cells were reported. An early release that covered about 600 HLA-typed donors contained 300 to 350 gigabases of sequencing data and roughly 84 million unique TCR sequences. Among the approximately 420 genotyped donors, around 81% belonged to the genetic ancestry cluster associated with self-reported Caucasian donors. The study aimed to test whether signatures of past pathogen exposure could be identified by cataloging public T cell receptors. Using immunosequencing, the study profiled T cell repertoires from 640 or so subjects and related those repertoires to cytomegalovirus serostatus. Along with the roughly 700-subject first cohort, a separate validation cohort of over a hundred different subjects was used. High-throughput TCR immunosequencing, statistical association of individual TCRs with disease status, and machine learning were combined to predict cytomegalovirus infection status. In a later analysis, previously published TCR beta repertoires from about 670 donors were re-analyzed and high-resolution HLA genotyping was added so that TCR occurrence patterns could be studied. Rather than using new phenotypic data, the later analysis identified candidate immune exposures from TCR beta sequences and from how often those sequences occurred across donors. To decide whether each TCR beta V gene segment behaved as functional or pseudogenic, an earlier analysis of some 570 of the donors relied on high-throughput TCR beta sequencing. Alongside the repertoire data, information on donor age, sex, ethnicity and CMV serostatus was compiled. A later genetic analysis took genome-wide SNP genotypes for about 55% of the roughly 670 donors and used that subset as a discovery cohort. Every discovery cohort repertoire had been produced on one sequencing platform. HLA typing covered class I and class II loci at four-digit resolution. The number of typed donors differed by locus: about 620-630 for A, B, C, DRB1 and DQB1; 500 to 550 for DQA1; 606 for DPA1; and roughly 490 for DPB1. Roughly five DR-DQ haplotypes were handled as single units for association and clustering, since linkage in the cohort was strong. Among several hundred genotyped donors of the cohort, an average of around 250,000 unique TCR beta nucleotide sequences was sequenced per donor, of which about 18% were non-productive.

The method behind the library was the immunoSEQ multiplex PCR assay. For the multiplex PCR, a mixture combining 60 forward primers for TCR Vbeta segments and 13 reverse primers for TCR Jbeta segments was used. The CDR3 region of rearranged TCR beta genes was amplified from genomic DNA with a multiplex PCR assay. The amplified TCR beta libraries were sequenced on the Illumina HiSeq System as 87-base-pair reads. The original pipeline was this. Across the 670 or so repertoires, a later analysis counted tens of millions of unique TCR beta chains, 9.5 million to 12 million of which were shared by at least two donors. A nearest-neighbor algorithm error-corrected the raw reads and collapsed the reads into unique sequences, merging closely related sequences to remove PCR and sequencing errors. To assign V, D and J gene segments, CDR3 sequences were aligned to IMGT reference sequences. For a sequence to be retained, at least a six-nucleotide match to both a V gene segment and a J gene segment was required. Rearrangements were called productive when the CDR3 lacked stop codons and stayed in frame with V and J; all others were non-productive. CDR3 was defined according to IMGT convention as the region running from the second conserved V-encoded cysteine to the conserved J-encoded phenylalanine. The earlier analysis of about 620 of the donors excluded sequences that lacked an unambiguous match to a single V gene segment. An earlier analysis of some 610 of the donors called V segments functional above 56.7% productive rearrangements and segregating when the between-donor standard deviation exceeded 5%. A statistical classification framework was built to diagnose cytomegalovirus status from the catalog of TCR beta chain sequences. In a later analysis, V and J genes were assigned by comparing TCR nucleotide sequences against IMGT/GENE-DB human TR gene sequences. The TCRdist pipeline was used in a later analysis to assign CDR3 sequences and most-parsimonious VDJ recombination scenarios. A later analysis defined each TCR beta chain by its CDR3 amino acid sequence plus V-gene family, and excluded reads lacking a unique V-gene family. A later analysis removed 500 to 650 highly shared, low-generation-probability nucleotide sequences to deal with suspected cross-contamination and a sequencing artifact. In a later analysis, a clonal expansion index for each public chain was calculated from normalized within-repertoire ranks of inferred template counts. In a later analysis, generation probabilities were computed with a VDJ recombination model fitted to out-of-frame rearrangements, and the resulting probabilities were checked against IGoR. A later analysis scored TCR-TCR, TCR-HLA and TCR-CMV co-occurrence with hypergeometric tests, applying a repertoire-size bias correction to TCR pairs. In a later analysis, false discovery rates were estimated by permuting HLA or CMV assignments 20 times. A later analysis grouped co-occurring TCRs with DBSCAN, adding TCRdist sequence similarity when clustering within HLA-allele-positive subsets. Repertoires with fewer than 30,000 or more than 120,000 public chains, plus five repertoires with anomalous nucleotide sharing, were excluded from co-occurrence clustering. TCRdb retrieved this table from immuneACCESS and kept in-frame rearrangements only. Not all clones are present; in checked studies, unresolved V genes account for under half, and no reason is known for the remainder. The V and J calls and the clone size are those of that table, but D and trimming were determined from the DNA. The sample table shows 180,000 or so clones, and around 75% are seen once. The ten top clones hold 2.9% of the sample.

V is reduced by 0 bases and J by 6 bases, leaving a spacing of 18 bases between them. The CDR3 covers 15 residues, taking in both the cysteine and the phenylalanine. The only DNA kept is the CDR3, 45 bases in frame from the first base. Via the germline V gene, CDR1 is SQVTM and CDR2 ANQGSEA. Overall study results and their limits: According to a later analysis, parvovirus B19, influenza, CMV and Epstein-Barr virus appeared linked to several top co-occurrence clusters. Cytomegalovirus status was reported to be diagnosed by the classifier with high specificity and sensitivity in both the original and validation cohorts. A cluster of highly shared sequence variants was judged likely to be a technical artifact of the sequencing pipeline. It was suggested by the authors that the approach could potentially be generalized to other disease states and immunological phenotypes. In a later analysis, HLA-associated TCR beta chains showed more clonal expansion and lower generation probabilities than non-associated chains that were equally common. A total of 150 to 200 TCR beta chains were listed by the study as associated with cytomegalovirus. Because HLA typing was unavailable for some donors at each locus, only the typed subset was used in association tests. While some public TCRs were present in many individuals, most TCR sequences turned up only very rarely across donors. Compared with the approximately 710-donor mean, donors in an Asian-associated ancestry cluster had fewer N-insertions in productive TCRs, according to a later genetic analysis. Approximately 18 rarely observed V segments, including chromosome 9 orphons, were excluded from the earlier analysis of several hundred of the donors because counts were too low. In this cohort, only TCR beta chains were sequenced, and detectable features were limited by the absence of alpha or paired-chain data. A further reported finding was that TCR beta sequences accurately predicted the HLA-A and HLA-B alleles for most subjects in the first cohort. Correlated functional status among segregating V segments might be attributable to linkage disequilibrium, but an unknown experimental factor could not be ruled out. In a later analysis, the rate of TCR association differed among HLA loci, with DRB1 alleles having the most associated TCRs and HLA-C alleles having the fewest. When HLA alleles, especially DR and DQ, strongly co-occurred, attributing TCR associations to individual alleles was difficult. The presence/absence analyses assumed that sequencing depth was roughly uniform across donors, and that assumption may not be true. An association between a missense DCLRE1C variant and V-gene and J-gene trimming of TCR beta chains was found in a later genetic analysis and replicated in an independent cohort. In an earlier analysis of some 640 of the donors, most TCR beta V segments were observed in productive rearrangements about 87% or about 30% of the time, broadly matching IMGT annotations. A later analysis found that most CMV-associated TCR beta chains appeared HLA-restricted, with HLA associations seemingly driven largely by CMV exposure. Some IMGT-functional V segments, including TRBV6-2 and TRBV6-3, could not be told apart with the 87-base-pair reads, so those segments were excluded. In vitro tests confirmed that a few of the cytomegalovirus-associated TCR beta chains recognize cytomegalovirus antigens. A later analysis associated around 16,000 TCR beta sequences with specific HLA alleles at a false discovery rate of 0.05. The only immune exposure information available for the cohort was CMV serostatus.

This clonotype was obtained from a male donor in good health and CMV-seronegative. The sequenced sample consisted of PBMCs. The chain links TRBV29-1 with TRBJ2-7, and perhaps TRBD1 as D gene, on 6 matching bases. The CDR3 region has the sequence CSVEDRWGQVVEQYF. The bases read TGCAGCGTTGAAGATCGGTGGGGGCAAGTCGTCGAGCAGTACTTC.